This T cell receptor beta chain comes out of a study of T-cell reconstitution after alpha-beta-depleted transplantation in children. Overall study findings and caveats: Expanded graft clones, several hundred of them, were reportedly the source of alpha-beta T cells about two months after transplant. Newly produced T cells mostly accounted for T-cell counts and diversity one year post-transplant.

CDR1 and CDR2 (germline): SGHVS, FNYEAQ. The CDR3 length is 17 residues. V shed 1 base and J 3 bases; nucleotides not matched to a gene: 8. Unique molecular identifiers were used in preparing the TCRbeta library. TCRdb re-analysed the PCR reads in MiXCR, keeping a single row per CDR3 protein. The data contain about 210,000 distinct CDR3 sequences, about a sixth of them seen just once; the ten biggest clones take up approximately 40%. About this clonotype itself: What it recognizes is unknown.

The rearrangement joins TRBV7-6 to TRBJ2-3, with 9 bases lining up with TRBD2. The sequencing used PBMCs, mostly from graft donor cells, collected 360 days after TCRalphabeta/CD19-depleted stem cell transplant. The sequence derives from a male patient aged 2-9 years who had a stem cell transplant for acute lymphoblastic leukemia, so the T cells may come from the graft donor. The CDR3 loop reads CASSLVLSGGLTDTQYF. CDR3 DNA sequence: TGTGCCAGCAGCTTAGTTTTAAGCGGGGGGTTAACAGATACGCAGTATTTT.